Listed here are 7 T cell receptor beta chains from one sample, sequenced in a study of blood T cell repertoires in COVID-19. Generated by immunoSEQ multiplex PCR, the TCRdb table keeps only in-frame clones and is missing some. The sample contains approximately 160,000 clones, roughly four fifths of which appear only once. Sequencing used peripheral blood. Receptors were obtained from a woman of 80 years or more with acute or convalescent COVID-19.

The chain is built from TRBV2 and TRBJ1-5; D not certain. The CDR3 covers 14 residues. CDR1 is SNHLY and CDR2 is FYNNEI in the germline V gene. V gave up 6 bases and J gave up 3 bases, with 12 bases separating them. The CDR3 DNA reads TGTGCCAGCAGGGGTGACACCGCCAATCAGCCCCAGCATTTT. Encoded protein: CASRGDTANQPQHF. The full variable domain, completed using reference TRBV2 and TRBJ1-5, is EPEVTQTPSHQVTQMGQEVILRCVPISNHLYFYWYRQILGQKVEFLVSFYNNEISEKSEIFDDQFSVERPDGSNFTLKIRSTKLEDSAMYFCASRGDTANQPQHFGDGTRLSIL.

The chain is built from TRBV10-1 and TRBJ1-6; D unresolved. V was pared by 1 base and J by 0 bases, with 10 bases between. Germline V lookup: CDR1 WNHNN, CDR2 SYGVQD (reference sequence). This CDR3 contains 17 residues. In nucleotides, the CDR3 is TGCGCCAGCAGTGAGTACAGACCGAGCTCCTATAATTCACCCCTCCACTTT. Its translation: CASSEYRPSSYNSPLHF.

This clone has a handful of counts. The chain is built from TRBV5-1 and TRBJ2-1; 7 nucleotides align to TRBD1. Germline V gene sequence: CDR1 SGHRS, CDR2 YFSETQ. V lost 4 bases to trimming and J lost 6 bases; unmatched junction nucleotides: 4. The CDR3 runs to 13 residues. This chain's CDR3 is CASSTRQGNEQFF. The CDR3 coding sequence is TGCGCCAGCAGCACGAGACAGGGCAATGAGCAGTTCTTC.

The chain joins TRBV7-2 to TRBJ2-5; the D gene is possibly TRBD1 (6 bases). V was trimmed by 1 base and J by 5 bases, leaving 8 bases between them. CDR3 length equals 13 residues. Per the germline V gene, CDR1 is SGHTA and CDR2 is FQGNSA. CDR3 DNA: TGTGCCAGCAGCTTAGGAGGGGGTGAGACCCAGTACTTC. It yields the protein CASSLGGGETQYF. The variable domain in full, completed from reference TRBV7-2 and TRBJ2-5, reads GAGVSQSPSNKVTEKGKDVELRCDPISGHTALYWYRQSLGQGLEFLIYFQGNSAPDKSGLPSDRFSAERTGGSVSTLTIQRTQQEDSAVYLCASSLGGGETQYFGPGTRLLVL.

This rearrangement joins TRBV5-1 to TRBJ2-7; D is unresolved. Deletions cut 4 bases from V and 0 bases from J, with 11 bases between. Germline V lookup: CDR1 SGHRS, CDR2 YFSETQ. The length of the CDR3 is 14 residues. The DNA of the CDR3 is TGCGCCAGCAGCGGTAGCAGTGGCTCCTACGAGCAGTACTTC. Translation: CASSGSSGSYEQYF.

The CDR3 loop reads CASSPRGYRAFF. CDR3 nucleotide sequence: TGTGCCAGTAGTCCGAGGGGGTATCGGGCTTTCTTT. V usage is TRBV19 and J usage is TRBJ1-1; weak D call: TRBD1 (6 bases). The V gene's germline CDR1 is LNHDA and CDR2 SQIVND (reference sequence). The CDR3 sequence is 12 residues long. Between the trimmed V and J ends, which lost 5 bases and 11 bases, there was a span of 15 bases.

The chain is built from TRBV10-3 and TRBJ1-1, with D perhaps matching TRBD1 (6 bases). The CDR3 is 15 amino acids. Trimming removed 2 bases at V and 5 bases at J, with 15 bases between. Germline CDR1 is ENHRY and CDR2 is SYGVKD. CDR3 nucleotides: TGTGCCATCAGTGAGGGGAGGGCAGGGGTGACTGAAGCTTTCTTT. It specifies CAISEGRAGVTEAFF.